This T cell receptor (beta chain) was captured by sequencing in a study of blood T cell repertoires in COVID-19. Study in general: Some COVID-19 samples were acute and others convalescent; all came from the United States, Italy and Spain. Sources were T cells, B-cell-depleted T cells, or PBMCs; the material itself was cDNA or gDNA.

Ages ranged from about 18 to 100 years, with residence in around 24 US areas. The CDR3 totals 13 residues. V was shortened by 1 base and J by 3 bases, with 6 bases between the two germline ends. From germline, CDR1 is SGHRS and CDR2 YFSETQ. Clones were read by immunoSEQ multiplex PCR, and TCRdb kept only the in-frame ones, dropping some. Among 350,000 to 400,000 clones listed, just under 90% were seen once. This TCR was recovered from a woman aged 25 to 39 who had recovered from COVID-19. The rearrangement links TRBV5-1 to TRBJ2-3; weak D call: TRBD2 (5 bases). The sample was PBMCs or T cells enriched from blood (not recorded which). CDR3 protein: CASSLRETDTQYF. The CDR3 region has the DNA TGCGCCAGCAGCTTGAGGGAGACAGATACGCAGTATTTT.